Shown below are 4 T cell receptor beta chains from a single sample sequenced in a study of blood T cell repertoires in COVID-19. The protocol was immunoSEQ multiplex PCR, while the TCRdb copy is restricted to in-frame clones and leaves out a portion. Of approximately 94,000 clones listed, approximately 80% are singletons. Sequenced: peripheral blood. These receptors originate from a woman in her seventies with acute or convalescent COVID-19.

The chain has TRBV2 and TRBJ1-4; 7 positions match TRBD1. From germline, CDR1 is SNHLY and CDR2 FYNNEI. V shed 7 bases and J 3 bases; nucleotides not matched to a gene: 14. The CDR3 extends over 17 amino acids. The CDR3 protein is CASTILRTGAPNEKLFF. The CDR3 nucleotides are TGTGCCAGCACCATCCTACGAACAGGGGCCCCTAATGAAAAACTGTTTTTT.

The CDR3 sequence: CASSERLGVLQETQYF. The CDR3 coding sequence is TGTGCCAGCAGTGAAAGGTTAGGGGTACTCCAAGAGACCCAGTACTTC. The chain links TRBV2 to TRBJ2-5, with D tentatively TRBD1 (5 bases). CDR3 length: 16 amino acids. Per germline, CDR1 SNHLY and CDR2 FYNNEI. Trimming cost V 2 bases and J 1 base, with 14 bases left between them.

The chain combines TRBV6-1 with TRBJ1-5; perhaps TRBD1 as D (5 bases). Trimming cost V 3 bases and J 4 bases, with 7 bases left between them. The CDR3 contains 13 residues. Germline CDR1 MNHNS, CDR2 SASEGT. For the CDR3, the DNA is TGTGCCAGCAGTGACGGGGGAAATCAGCCCCAGCATTTT. Translating gives CASSDGGNQPQHF.

The chain is built from TRBV3-1 (or the pseudogene TRBV3-2) and TRBJ2-7; weak D call: TRBD2 (6 bases). Trimming stripped 0 bases from V and 0 bases from J, with 12 bases between. The CDR3 is 16 residues long. The germline V gene encodes CDR1 LGHDT and CDR2 YNNKEL (reference sequence). CDR3 coding DNA: TGTGCCAGCAGCCAAGATTTGCGGGGACGCTCCTACGAGCAGTACTTC. As protein: CASSQDLRGRSYEQYF.